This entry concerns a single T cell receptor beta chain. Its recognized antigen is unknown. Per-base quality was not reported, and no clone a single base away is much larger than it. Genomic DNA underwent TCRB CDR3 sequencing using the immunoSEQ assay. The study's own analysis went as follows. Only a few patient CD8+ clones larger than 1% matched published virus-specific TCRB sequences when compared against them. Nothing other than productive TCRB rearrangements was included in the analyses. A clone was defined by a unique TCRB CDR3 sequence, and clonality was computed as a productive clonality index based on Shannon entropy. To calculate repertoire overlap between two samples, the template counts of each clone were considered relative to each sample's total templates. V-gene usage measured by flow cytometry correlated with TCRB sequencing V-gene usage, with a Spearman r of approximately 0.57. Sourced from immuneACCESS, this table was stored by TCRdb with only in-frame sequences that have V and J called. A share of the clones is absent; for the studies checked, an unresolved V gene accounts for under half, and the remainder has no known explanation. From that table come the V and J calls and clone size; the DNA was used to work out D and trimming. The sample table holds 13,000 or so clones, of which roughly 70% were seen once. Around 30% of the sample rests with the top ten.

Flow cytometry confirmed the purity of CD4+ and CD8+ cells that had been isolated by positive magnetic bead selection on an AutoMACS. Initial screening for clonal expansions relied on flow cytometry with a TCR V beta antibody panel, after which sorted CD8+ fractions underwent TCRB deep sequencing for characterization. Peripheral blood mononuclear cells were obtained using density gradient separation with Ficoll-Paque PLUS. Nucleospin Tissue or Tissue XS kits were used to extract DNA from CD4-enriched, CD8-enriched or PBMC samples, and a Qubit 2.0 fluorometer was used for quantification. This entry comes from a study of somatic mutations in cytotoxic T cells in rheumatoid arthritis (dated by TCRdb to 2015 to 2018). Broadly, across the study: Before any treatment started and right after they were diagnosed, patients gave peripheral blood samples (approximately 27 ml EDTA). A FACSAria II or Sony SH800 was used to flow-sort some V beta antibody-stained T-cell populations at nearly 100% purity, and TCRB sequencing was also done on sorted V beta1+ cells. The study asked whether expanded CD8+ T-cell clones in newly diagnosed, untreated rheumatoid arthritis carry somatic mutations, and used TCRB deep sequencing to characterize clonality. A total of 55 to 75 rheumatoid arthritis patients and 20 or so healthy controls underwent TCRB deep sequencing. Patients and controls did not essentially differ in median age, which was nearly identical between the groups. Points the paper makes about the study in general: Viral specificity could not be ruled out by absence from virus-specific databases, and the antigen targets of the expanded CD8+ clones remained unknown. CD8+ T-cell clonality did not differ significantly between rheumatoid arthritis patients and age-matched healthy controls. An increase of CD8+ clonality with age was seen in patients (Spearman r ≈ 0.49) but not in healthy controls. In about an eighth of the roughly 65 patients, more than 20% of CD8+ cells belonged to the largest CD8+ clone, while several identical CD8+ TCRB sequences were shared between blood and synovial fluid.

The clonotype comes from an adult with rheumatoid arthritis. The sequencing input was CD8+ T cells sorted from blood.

The sequenced DNA: TGTGCCAGTAGTATATCGGGGAGTCAGCATCAGCCCCAGCATTTT. This sequence encodes CASSISGSQHQPQHF. Recombination connected TRBV19 to TRBJ1-5; the D gene identity is not certain. The CDR3 runs 15 amino acids, cysteine and phenylalanine included. Of all the DNA, just the CDR3 is kept, 45 bases in frame from base 1. The junction shows trimming of 2 bases on V and 5 bases on J, plus 13 bases between the germline ends. Via the germline V gene (reference sequence), CDR1 is LNHDA and CDR2 SQIVND. Full variable domain (CDR3 extended with the reference TRBV19 and TRBJ1-5 proteins): DGGITQSPKYLFRKEGQNVTLSCEQNLNHDAMYWYRQDPGQGLRLIYYSQIVNDFQKGDIAEGYSVSREKKESFPLTVTSAQKNPTAFYLCASSISGSQHQPQHFGDGTRLSIL.